This T cell receptor (beta chain) was obtained from a study of T cell repertoires in aging, cancer and after chemotherapy. Looking at the study overall: Over several months to years, re-sampled healthy donor repertoires clearly shared clones.

Multiplex touch-down PCR with TRB-A/B primers amplified rearranged V-D-J TRB sequences. MiXCR was run by TCRdb on the multiplex PCR reads, yielding one entry per CDR3 protein. The table records 2,700 or so distinct CDR3 sequences, 25% to 30% of them present only once. CDR1 and CDR2 from the germline V gene are MNHNS and SASEGT. The CDR3 consists of 14 residues. The V and J ends lost 2 bases and 7 bases respectively, with 15 bases between them. This clonotype ranks as medium-sized. The antigen is undetermined. Peripheral blood genomic DNA, not sorted cells or RNA, was the template. Study-level points and caveats: In healthy donors, age-related TCR diversity loss mainly reflected lost richness. Across the chemotherapy interval, each cancer cohort showed higher median generation probability, suggesting thymic rebound. Compared with age-matched healthy donors, untreated hematological or solid cancer patients showed higher blood TCR clonality.

This chain links TRBV6-1 with TRBJ2-7; perhaps TRBD1 as D (6 bases). This sequence was found in a human donor in good health. The sequenced material came from blood. The CDR3 region has the DNA TGTGCCAGCAGTGAATATCGGCAGGGGACAGAGCAGTACTTC. This gives the protein CASSEYRQGTEQYF.